One sample yielded the 24 T cell receptor beta chains listed below, sequenced in a study of cytomegalovirus exposure and HLA in healthy donors. The study ran its PCR with 60 Vbeta and 13 Jbeta primers. Libraries were prepared by immunoSEQ multiplex PCR; TCRdb keeps only in-frame clonotypes and omits some of them. The sample shows 200,000 or so clones, about 83% of them seen only once. Material: PBMCs. Receptors originate from a middle-aged man in good health and CMV-seronegative.

This chain links TRBV14 with TRBJ2-7; tentative D call: TRBD2 (5 bases). The germline V gene has CDR1 SGHDN and CDR2 FVKESK. V lost 1 base, J lost 6 bases, and 13 bases lay in between. CDR3 length: 14 residues. CDR3 loop: CASSQGSGSREQYF. Written as DNA, the CDR3 is TGTGCCAGCAGCCAAGGAAGCGGTAGCCGCGAGCAGTACTTC.

J is TRBJ1-5 and V is TRBV28, with a tentative D call TRBD1 (5 bases). Trimming took off 2 bases at V and 4 bases at J, with 15 bases between the two ends. This CDR3 region has 16 residues. Germline-derived CDR1 and CDR2 are MDHEN and SYDVKM. The CDR3, as DNA: TGTGCCAGCAGTTTAGGGGGGGTCGTTGGGAATCAGCCCCAGCATTTT. It yields the protein CASSLGGVVGNQPQHF. Looking up the rest from reference TRBV28 and TRBJ1-5 gives the full variable domain: DVKVTQSSRYLVKRTGEKVFLECVQDMDHENMFWYRQDPGLGLRLIYFSYDVKMKEKGDIPEGYSVSREKKERFSLILESASTNQTSMYLCASSLGGVVGNQPQHFGDGTRLSIL.

The gene calls are TRBV19 and TRBJ2-7; TRBD1 is a possible D gene (6 bases). The CDR3 has 13 residues. V was trimmed by 10 bases and J by 2 bases, leaving 15 bases between them. In germline, CDR1 is LNHDA, CDR2 SQIVND (reference sequence). The CDR3 nucleotides are TGTGCCACCAGGGGCCGGTCGGCCTACGAGCAGTACTTC. It translates to CATRGRSAYEQYF.

The chain links TRBV27 to TRBJ1-5; unclear D gene. Germline V gives CDR1 MNHEY, CDR2 SMNVEV (reference sequence). The length of the CDR3 is 13 residues. With 3 bases removed from V and 7 bases from J, the gap between germline ends came to 10 bases. The CDR3 nucleotides read TGTGCCAGCAGTTTTTCGGGGAGCCAGCCCCAGCATTTT. It specifies CASSFSGSQPQHF.

The CDR3 region is CASSMDRGSSGYTF. The CDR3 DNA is TGTGCCAGTAGTATGGACAGGGGCTCATCGGGCTACACCTTC. This chain uses TRBV19 with TRBJ1-2, with 9 bases lining up with TRBD1. CDR1 is LNHDA, CDR2 SQIVND, per germline (reference sequence). This CDR3 is 14 amino acids long. The junction had 7 bases not matched to a gene; V was cut back by 3 bases and J by 8 bases.

Only a few counts were recorded for this clone. V and J are TRBV7-6 and TRBJ2-2; D ambiguous. The V and J ends lost 3 bases and 0 bases respectively, with 5 bases between them. CDR1 is SGHVS, CDR2 FNYEAQ, per germline. The CDR3 length is 14 residues. The chain's CDR3 is CASSFQANTGELFF. CDR3 DNA sequence: TGTGCCAGCAGCTTCCAGGCGAACACCGGGGAGCTGTTTTTT.

The chain recombines TRBV27 with TRBJ1-4; 8 nucleotides match TRBD1. The CDR3 covers 15 residues. CDR1 is MNHEY, CDR2 SMNVEV, per germline (reference sequence). Trimming took 2 bases from V and 7 from J; bases not matched to a gene: 6. CDR3 in DNA: TGTGCCAGCAGTTTACAGGGGGCGAGAGGTGAAAAACTGTTTTTT. This translates into CASSLQGARGEKLFF.

This chain links TRBV4-2 with TRBJ2-7; D unclear. The CDR3 covers 15 residues. CDR1 LGHNA and CDR2 YNFKEQ come from the germline V gene. The V end lost 3 bases, the J end lost 0 bases, and 12 bases lay between the germline ends. The CDR3 sequence: CASSQAPSSSYEQYF. CDR3 sequence (DNA): TGTGCCAGCAGCCAGGCTCCATCAAGCTCCTACGAGCAGTACTTC.

The table lists this clone with a few counts. The chain employs TRBV5-1 and TRBJ2-2; 7 nucleotides line up with TRBD1. Trimming cost V 0 bases and J 6 bases; bases outside gene matches: 5. The germline V gene has CDR1 SGHRS and CDR2 YFSETQ. The CDR3 spans 15 residues. CDR3 bases: TGCGCCAGCAGCTTGGGACAGGGTAACGCCGGGGAGCTGTTTTTT. Translating gives CASSLGQGNAGELFF.

The chain is built from TRBV6-1 and TRBJ2-7; TRBD1 might be the D (6 bases). Looked up from germline, CDR1 is MNHNS and CDR2 is SASEGT. V was trimmed by 6 bases and J by 2 bases, leaving 17 bases between them. The CDR3 has 15 amino acids. CDR3 coding DNA: TGTGCCAGCAGGACCTCGACAGGATCCGCCTACGAGCAGTACTTC. This gives the protein CASRTSTGSAYEQYF.

The rearrangement uses TRBV7-3 and TRBJ1-6, with 8 bases fitting TRBD1. Germline-derived CDR1 and CDR2 are SGHTA and FQGTGA. V lost 3 bases to trimming and J lost 9 bases; unmatched junction nucleotides: 4. The CDR3 spans 14 residues. CDR3 amino acids: CASSFGTGRSPLHF. CDR3 bases: TGTGCCAGCAGCTTCGGGACAGGTCGTTCACCCCTCCACTTT.

The chain links TRBV7-9 to TRBJ1-1; TRBD1 matches 7 bases. Looked up from germline, CDR1 is SEHNR and CDR2 is FQNEAQ (reference sequence). The CDR3 spans 14 residues. J was trimmed by 5 bases and V by 4 bases; bases with no gene match: 7. CDR3 sequence: CASSYRDRGTEAFF. The CDR3 DNA reads TGTGCCAGCAGCTACCGGGACAGAGGGACTGAAGCTTTCTTT.

This chain joins TRBV4-2 and TRBJ2-5, with D perhaps TRBD2 (5 bases). The V gene lost 0 bases and the J gene lost 1 base, with 6 bases spanning the gap. This CDR3 region has 14 residues. Germline CDR1 is LGHNA and CDR2 is YNFKEQ. The CDR3 loop reads CASSQERGQETQYF. In DNA form, the CDR3 reads TGTGCCAGCAGCCAAGAACGGGGCCAAGAGACCCAGTACTTC.

This clone was counted only a few times. The chain employs TRBV5-1 and TRBJ1-1; 8 bases are shared with TRBD1. V shed 4 bases, J shed 4 bases, and the junction held 6 bases outside the gene matches. Per the germline V gene, CDR1 is SGHRS and CDR2 is YFSETQ. This CDR3 is built from 14 residues. This chain's CDR3 is CASSVGQGGTEAFF. The CDR3, as DNA: TGCGCCAGCAGCGTTGGACAGGGCGGCACTGAAGCTTTCTTT.

The chain carries TRBV7-9 and TRBJ1-1, with 10 bases matching TRBD1. The germline V gene has CDR1 SEHNR and CDR2 FQNEAQ (reference sequence). The V gene end was trimmed by 5 bases and the J gene end by 4 bases; junction bases not matched to a gene: 4. The CDR3 has 14 residues. The CDR3 DNA is TGTGCCAGCAGCCGACAGGGGGCTGCCACTGAAGCTTTCTTT. It specifies CASSRQGAATEAFF.

V gene TRBV5-6 combines with J gene TRBJ2-5; D is possibly TRBD2 (5 bases). The CDR3 is made up of 14 amino acids. CDR1 SGHDT and CDR2 YYEEEE come from the germline V gene. V dropped 0 bases and J dropped 5 bases, with 11 bases sitting between them. The CDR3 sequence: CASSLVEVKETQYF. The CDR3 nucleotides are TGTGCCAGCAGCTTGGTGGAGGTCAAGGAGACCCAGTACTTC.

The chain recombines TRBV18 with TRBJ2-7; D possibly corresponds to TRBD2 (5 bases). This CDR3 spans 15 amino acids. The V end was cut by 0 bases, the J end by 2 bases, with 11 bases between. In germline, CDR1 is KGHSH, CDR2 LQKENI. The CDR3 is CASSPPGSLTYEQYF. In nucleotides, the CDR3 is TGTGCCAGCTCACCACCAGGGAGCCTGACCTACGAGCAGTACTTC.

V and J are TRBV21-1 and TRBJ2-1; the table's D call of TRBD1 was not tested on the DNA. TRBV21-1 is a documented pseudogene. The CDR3 is 16 amino acids. The CDR3 region is CASSYATRSDYNEQFF. As DNA, the CDR3 is TGTGCCAGCAGCTATGCGACAAGATCGGACTACAATGAGCAGTTCTTC.

The J gene is TRBJ1-3, the V gene TRBV13; TRBD1 agrees at 9 bases. The CDR3 contains 16 residues. The trim removed 4 bases at V and 2 bases at J, leaving 6 bases unmatched. Germline V gene data show CDR1 as PRHDT and CDR2 as FYEKMQ (reference sequence). In DNA form, the CDR3 reads TGTGCCAGCAGCTCTATACAGGGGGCGGCTGGAAACACCATATATTTT. Its protein is CASSSIQGAAGNTIYF.

This sequence joins TRBV7-3 and TRBJ1-5; no clear D gene. In germline, CDR1 is SGHTA, CDR2 FQGTGA. The CDR3 runs 17 residues. Trimming pared 0 bases from V and 5 bases from J, leaving 17 bases between. Here the CDR3 DNA reads TGTGCCAGCAGCTTAACCCCGAGAGGGCCTACGCATCAGCCCCAGCATTTT. It yields the protein CASSLTPRGPTHQPQHF.

This chain connects TRBV15 to TRBJ2-7, with D possibly matching TRBD1 (6 bases). Trimming took 4 bases from V and 5 from J, leaving 21 bases between them. The CDR3 sequence is 16 residues long. Germline V gene sequence: CDR1 LNHNV, CDR2 YYDKDF (reference sequence). The CDR3 nucleotides read TGTGCCACCAGCACAAAAACCAGGGGCGCGTTGGACGAGCAGTACTTC. Its protein product is CATSTKTRGALDEQYF.

The genes are TRBV27 and TRBJ2-1; 8 nucleotides line up with TRBD2. J lost 8 bases, V lost 1 base, and 7 bases had no gene match. CDR1 and CDR2 (germline): MNHEY, SMNVEV (reference sequence). This CDR3 spans 15 amino acids. The CDR3 is CASSLYPGGDDEQFF. In DNA form, the CDR3 reads TGTGCCAGCAGTTTATACCCGGGAGGGGACGATGAGCAGTTCTTC.

This clone was observed a handful of times. V usage is TRBV9 and J usage is TRBJ2-2; TRBD2 might be the D (6 bases). Germline loops: CDR1 SGDLS, CDR2 YYNGEE. This CDR3 spans 15 amino acids. V was trimmed by 2 bases and J by 2 bases, leaving 10 bases between them. CDR3: CASSVVAENTGELFF. CDR3 coding DNA: TGTGCCAGCAGCGTGGTAGCGGAAAACACCGGGGAGCTGTTTTTT.

V gene TRBV7-2 combines with J gene TRBJ1-4, with 8 bases matching TRBD1. CDR3 length equals 15 residues. Germline trimming cut 5 bases from V and 10 bases from J; bases unmatched to any gene: 12. The germline V gene encodes CDR1 SGHTA and CDR2 FQGNSA. The CDR3 nucleotides read TGTGCCAGCAGCCTATCGACAGGGGAGAAAGGAAAACTGTTTTTT. It specifies CASSLSTGEKGKLFF.